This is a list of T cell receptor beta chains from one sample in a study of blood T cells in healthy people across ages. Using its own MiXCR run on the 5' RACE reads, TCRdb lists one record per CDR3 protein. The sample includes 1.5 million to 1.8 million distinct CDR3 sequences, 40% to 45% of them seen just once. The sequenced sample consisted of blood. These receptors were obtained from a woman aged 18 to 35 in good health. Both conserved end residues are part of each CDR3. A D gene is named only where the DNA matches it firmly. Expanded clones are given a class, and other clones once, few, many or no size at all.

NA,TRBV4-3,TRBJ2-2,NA,CASSPGFRGTGELFF,TGCGCCAGCAGCCCGGGGTTTAGGGGCACCGGGGAGCTGTTTTTT
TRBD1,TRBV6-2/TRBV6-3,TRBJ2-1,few,CASSYETGANSYNEQFF,TGTGCCAGCAGTTACGAGACAGGGGCCAACTCCTACAATGAGCAGTTCTTC
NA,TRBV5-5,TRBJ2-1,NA,CASSWTPSSYNEQFF,TGTGCCAGCAGCTGGACACCCAGCTCCTACAATGAGCAGTTCTTC
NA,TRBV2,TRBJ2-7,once,CASSFDTGSYEQYF,TGTGCCAGCAGTTTTGATACAGGCTCCTACGAGCAGTACTTC
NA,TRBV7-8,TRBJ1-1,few,CASEPNRVPHTEAFF,TGTGCCAGCGAGCCTAACAGGGTTCCCCACACTGAAGCTTTCTTT
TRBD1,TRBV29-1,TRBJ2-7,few,CSVGDLGQGLYEQYF,TGCAGCGTTGGCGATCTGGGACAGGGTCTCTACGAGCAGTACTTC
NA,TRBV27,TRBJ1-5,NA,CASSFQNQPRHF,TGTGCCAGCAGTTTCCAAAATCAGCCCCGGCATTTT
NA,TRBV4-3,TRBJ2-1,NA,CASSQDAAEDNEQFF,TGCGCCAGCAGCCAAGACGCAGCGGAAGACAATGAGCAGTTCTTC
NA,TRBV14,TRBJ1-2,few,CASSQAGSYGYTF,TGTGCCAGCAGCCAAGCAGGAAGCTATGGCTACACCTTC
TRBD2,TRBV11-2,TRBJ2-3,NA,CACSLLAGGDTQYF,TGTGCCTGCAGCTTACTAGCGGGAGGAGATACGCAGTATTTT
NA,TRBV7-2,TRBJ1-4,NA,CSSSPYMNDEKLFF,TGTTCCAGCAGCCCCTACATGAATGATGAAAAACTGTTTTTT